The entry below gives a single T cell receptor (beta chain) sequence along with its context. The antigen is undetermined. This entry belongs to a study of T cells expressing NK-cell markers. Study in general: Seropositivity for HCMV was found in most of the eight sequenced donors, with one seronegative. Study conclusions and caveats: Several of the donors also had these clonotypes leading their CD3+CD56-NKG2C+ fraction. The contribution of dominant NKG2C+ clonotypes to CD8+ T cells in about six donors was roughly 1.0-7.5%.

This CDR3 spans 14 amino acids. Germline CDR1 DFQATT, CDR2 SNEGSKA (reference sequence). The TCR beta cDNA came from 5'RACE template switching with UMIs. TCRdb re-called the 5' RACE reads; one entry per CDR3 protein, DNA not given. The listing records roughly 280,000 distinct CDR3 sequences. The source material was blood T cells: a sorted CD56 or NKG2C T cell subset, CD4+ or CD8+ T cells, or bulk PBMC T cells (not recorded which). This rearrangement joins TRBV20-1 to TRBJ2-1. The clonotype was recovered from a young man in good health. CDR3 in amino acids: CSAQPLDPYNEQFF.